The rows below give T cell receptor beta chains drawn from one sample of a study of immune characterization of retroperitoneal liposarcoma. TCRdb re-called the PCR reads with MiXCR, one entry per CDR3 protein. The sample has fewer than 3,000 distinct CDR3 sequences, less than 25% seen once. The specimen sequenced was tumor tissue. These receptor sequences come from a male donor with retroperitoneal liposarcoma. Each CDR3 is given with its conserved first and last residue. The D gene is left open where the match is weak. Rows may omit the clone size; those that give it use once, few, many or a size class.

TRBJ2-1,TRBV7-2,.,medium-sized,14,TGTGCCAGCAGCTTAGCGAGAGCGTCCTACGAGCAGTTCTTC,CASSLARASYEQFF
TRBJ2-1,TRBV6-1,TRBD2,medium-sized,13,TGTGCCAGCAGACTAGCGACCTACTACGAGCAGTTCTTC,CASRLATYYEQFF
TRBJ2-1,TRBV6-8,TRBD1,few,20,TGTGCCAGCAGTTACAATGGACAGGGGGTAAAATACAACACTCACAATGAGCAGTTCTTC,CASSYNGQGVKYNTHNEQFF
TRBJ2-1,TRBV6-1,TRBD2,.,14,TGTGCCAGCAGTCAGAGACTAGCGGGAGAGACCCAGTTCTTC,CASSQRLAGETQFF
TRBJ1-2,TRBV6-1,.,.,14,TGTGCCAGCAGTGAAGCAGTGGGTAAAGGAGGCTACACCTTC,CASSEAVGKGGYTF
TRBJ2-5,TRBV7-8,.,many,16,TGTGCCAGCAGCTTAGAGGGCCGGAGCCCGTTGGAGACCCAGTACTTC,CASSLEGRSPLETQYF
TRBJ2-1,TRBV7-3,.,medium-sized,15,TGTGCCAGCAGCGATACCGGGACCCTATACAATGAGCAGTTCTTC,CASSDTGTLYNEQFF
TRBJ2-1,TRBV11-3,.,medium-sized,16,TGTGCCAGCAGCTCCCCCGGGCGGGGGCCTACCTACGAGCAGTTCTTC,CASSSPGRGPTYEQFF
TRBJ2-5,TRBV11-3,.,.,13,TGTGCCAGCAGCCTAGTGCCACAAGAGACCCAGTACTTC,CASSLVPQETQYF
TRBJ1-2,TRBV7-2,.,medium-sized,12,TGTGCCAGCAGCCCCGTTAACTATGGCTACACCTTC,CASSPVNYGYTF
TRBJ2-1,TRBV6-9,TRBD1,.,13,TGTGCCACCAGGACAGGGGGCTACAATGAGCAGTTCTTC,CATRTGGYNEQFF
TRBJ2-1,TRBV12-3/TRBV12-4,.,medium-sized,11,TGTGCCAGCAGTTTAGAATACGAGCAGTTCTTC,CASSLEYEQFF
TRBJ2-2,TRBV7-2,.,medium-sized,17,TGTGCCAGCAGCTTAGACGGGACATCGGGGGCCACCGGGGAGCTGTTTTTT,CASSLDGTSGATGELFF
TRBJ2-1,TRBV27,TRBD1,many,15,TGTGCCAGCAATCCCGGGACAGGGGTTCACAATGAGCAGTTCTTC,CASNPGTGVHNEQFF
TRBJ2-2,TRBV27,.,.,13,TGTGCCAGCCTATCGGCCCAACGAGGGGAGCTGTTTTTT,CASLSAQRGELFF
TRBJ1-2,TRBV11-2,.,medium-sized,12,TGTGCCAGCAGCCCAATTACACGGACCTACACCTTC,CASSPITRTYTF
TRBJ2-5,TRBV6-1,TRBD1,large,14,TGTGCCAGCACTAAGACGGGACAGCAAGAGACCCAGTACTTC,CASTKTGQQETQYF
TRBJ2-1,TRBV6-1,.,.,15,TGTGCCAGCAGTCTTACACGGAACTCCTACAATGAGCAGTTCTTC,CASSLTRNSYNEQFF